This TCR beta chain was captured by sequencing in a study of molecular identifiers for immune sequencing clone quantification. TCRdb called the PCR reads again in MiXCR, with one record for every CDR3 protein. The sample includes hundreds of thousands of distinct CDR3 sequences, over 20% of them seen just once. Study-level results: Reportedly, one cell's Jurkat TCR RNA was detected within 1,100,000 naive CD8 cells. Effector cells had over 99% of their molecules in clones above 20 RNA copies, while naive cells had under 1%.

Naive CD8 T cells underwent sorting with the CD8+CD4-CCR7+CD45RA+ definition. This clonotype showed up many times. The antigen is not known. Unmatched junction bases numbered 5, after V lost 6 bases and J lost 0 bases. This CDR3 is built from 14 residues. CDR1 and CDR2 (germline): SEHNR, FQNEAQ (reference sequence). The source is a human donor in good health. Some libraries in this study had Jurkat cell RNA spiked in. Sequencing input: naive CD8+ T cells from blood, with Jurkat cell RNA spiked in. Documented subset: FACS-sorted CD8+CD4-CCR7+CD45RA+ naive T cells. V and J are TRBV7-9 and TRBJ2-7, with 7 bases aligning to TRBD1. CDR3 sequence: CASSPDRASYEQYF. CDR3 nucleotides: TGTGCCAGCAGTCCAGACAGGGCCTCCTACGAGCAGTACTTC.